This T cell receptor (beta chain) was observed in a study of cytomegalovirus exposure and HLA in healthy donors. Findings and limits, study-wide: In a later analysis, donors in an Asian-associated ancestry cluster reportedly had fewer N-insertions in productive TCRs than the cohort mean. Later work found that TCR association rates differed between HLA loci; DRB1 had the most and HLA-C the fewest. TCR beta chain V- and J-gene trimming was linked, in a later analysis, to a missense variant in DCLRE1C. Earlier analysis found most TCR beta V segments productive about 90% or about 30% of the time.

Germline CDR1 is SQVTM and CDR2 is ANQGSEA. V lost 3 bases to trimming and J lost 0 bases, with 11 bases between them. The CDR3 runs to 15 residues. A multiplex PCR was run with 60 Vbeta primers and 13 Jbeta primers. TCRdb keeps only in-frame clones here, not all; method: immunoSEQ multiplex PCR. Altogether 60,000 to 90,000 clones are present, 75% to 85% being singletons, with the ten largest covering under 20%. Comment on this clone: As yet, its antigen is unknown.

The rearrangement links TRBV29-1 to TRBJ2-2; weak D call: TRBD1 (6 bases). Sequences were obtained from PBMCs. The sequence derives from a man in his 70s in good health and CMV-seropositive. Written as DNA, the CDR3 is TGCAGCGTTGAGGTTGGACAGACGAACACCGGGGAGCTGTTTTTT. Translation gives CSVEVGQTNTGELFF.